Below, 16 T cell receptor beta chains from the same sample are listed, as sequenced in a study of blood T cell repertoires in COVID-19. Profiled with immunoSEQ multiplex PCR; TCRdb holds only in-frame clones, not every one. This sample has under 250,000 clones; around 83% occur once, and the top ten carry less than 2%. Sequencing used peripheral blood. Receptors originate from a woman between 40 and 50 years old who had recovered from COVID-19.

The V and J genes are TRBV5-4 and TRBJ2-5; tentative D call: TRBD1 (6 bases). Deletions cut 4 bases from V and 1 base from J, with 11 bases between. The CDR3 has 14 residues. The germline V gene encodes CDR1 SGHNT and CDR2 YYREEE (reference sequence). The CDR3 DNA reads TGTGCCAGCAGCCCCGGACAGACCCAAGAGACCCAGTACTTC. Amino acids: CASSPGQTQETQYF. The full variable domain, rest sourced from reference TRBV5-4 and TRBJ2-5, is ETGVTQSPTHLIKTRGQQVTLRCSSQSGHNTVSWYQQALGQGPQFIFQYYREEENGRGNFPPRFSGLQFPNYSSELNVNALELDDSALYLCASSPGQTQETQYFGPGTRLLVL.

The rearrangement links TRBV2 to TRBJ1-1; no clear D gene. Germline CDR1 reads SNHLY; CDR2 reads FYNNEI. This CDR3 spans 14 amino acids. Trimming cost V 4 bases and J 3 bases, with 12 bases left between them. The CDR3 reads CASSVEGGDTEAFF. CDR3 bases: TGTGCCAGCAGTGTGGAGGGTGGAGACACTGAAGCTTTCTTT.

The chain has TRBV3-1 (or the pseudogene TRBV3-2) and TRBJ1-6; 10 bases align to TRBD1. V lost 4 bases to trimming and J lost 10 bases; unmatched junction nucleotides: 4. Per the germline V gene, CDR1 is LGHDT and CDR2 is YNNKEL (reference sequence). The CDR3 totals 14 residues. For the CDR3, the DNA is TGTGCCAGCAGCCCCGGGACAGGGGTGTCACCCCTCCACTTT. Residues: CASSPGTGVSPLHF.

J is TRBJ1-6 and V is TRBV21-1; the D call of TRBD1 is as the table states it, not checked on the DNA. TRBV21-1 is termed a pseudogene. The CDR3 spans 19 residues. DNA of the CDR3: TGTGCCAGTAAACGCATGGGCAGGTCACTTAGCTCCTATAATTCACCCCTCCACTTT. Its translation: CASKRMGRSLSSYNSPLHF.

This chain joins TRBV15 and TRBJ1-4; D is perhaps TRBD1 (5 bases). Trimming removed 3 bases from V and 8 bases from J, with 13 bases in between. The CDR3 consists of 14 residues. Germline CDR1 and CDR2: LNHNV and YYDKDF (reference sequence). The CDR3 here is CATSRGGEGEKLFF. In nucleotides, the CDR3 is TGTGCCACCAGCAGGGGGGGGGAAGGCGAAAAACTGTTTTTT.

The V call is TRBV6-1, the J call TRBJ1-1; D not resolved. Trimming removed 2 bases at V and 2 bases at J, with 6 bases between. Germline assignment: CDR1 MNHNS and CDR2 SASEGT. The CDR3 consists of 13 residues. The CDR3 nucleotides are TGTGCCAGCAGTGAAACAAGTAACACTGAAGCTTTCTTT. It translates to CASSETSNTEAFF.

The chain carries TRBV4-1 and TRBJ1-5, with D unclear. There are 14 residues in the CDR3. V was pared by 5 bases and J by 2 bases, with 10 bases between. The germline V gene has CDR1 MGHRA and CDR2 YSYEKL. The CDR3 spells CASSDGLGNQPQHF. In nucleotides, the CDR3 is TGCGCCAGCAGCGATGGACTCGGCAATCAGCCCCAGCATTTT.

The CDR3 loop is CAWTRGGRKQFF. CDR3 nucleotide sequence: TGTGCCTGGACGAGGGGGGGGAGGAAGCAGTTCTTC. This chain connects TRBV30 to TRBJ2-1, with D possibly being TRBD2 (7 bases). There are 12 residues in the CDR3. Germline loops: CDR1 GTSNPN, CDR2 SVGIG (reference sequence). Trimming shortened V by 4 bases and J by 11 bases, and 15 bases separated the two germline ends.

The gene calls are TRBV5-4 and TRBJ2-5; 7 bases agree with TRBD1. The CDR3 is made up of 15 amino acids. The germline V gene encodes CDR1 SGHNT and CDR2 YYREEE (reference sequence). Unmatched junction bases numbered 5, after V lost 1 base and J lost 2 bases. As DNA, the CDR3 is TGTGCCAGCAGCTTGCAGCCCAGGGGGCAAGAGACCCAGTACTTC. Translation gives CASSLQPRGQETQYF. Full variable domain (remainder filled in from reference TRBV5-4 and TRBJ2-5): ETGVTQSPTHLIKTRGQQVTLRCSSQSGHNTVSWYQQALGQGPQFIFQYYREEENGRGNFPPRFSGLQFPNYSSELNVNALELDDSALYLCASSLQPRGQETQYFGPGTRLLVL.

Note on this clone: The sample carries other DNA sequences with the same CDR3. The rearrangement joins TRBV25-1 to TRBJ1-1; no firm D call. The V end was cut by 4 bases, the J end by 0 bases, with 6 bases between. CDR1 is MGHDK and CDR2 is SYGVNS in the germline V gene. The CDR3 sequence is 13 residues long. The CDR3 is CASSVSVNTEAFF. As DNA, the CDR3 is TGTGCCAGCAGTGTCTCAGTGAACACTGAAGCTTTCTTT.

This clone was seen once. The chain is built from TRBV7-2 and TRBJ2-5, with D unresolved. V was shortened by 1 base and J by 5 bases, with 8 bases between the two germline ends. The CDR3 runs 13 residues. Germline loops: CDR1 SGHTA, CDR2 FQGNSA. Here the CDR3 DNA reads TGTGCCAGCAGCTTAGGACATATCGAGACCCAGTACTTC. It is translated as CASSLGHIETQYF.

The rearrangement joins TRBV3-1 (or the pseudogene TRBV3-2) to TRBJ1-6; maybe TRBD1 (6 bases). The germline CDR1 and CDR2 sequences are LGHDT and YNNKEL (reference sequence). V was trimmed by 1 base and J by 2 bases, leaving 9 bases between them. The CDR3 covers 16 residues. For the CDR3, the DNA is TGTGCCAGCAGCCAAGGAGGGGGAGCCTATAATTCACCCCTCCACTTT. Translated: CASSQGGGAYNSPLHF.

The chain uses TRBV7-8 and TRBJ1-5; 11 bases agree with TRBD1. Per the germline V gene, CDR1 is SGHVS and CDR2 is FQNEAQ. This CDR3 region has 15 residues. V shed 5 bases, J shed 5 bases, and the junction held 5 bases outside the gene matches. Here the CDR3 reads CASSQGTGGDQPQHF. DNA for the CDR3: TGTGCCAGCAGCCAGGGGACAGGGGGAGATCAGCCCCAGCATTTT.

The gene calls are TRBV28 and TRBJ2-7; maybe TRBD1 (6 bases). CDR3 length equals 11 residues. V was trimmed by 5 bases and J by 5 bases, leaving 7 bases between them. Looked up from germline, CDR1 is MDHEN and CDR2 is SYDVKM. CDR3 protein: CASSGQNEQYF. The DNA of the CDR3 is TGTGCCAGCAGTGGACAGAACGAGCAGTACTTC.

In this sample, this clone turned up once. V gene TRBV6-6 combines with J gene TRBJ2-2; 9 positions agree with TRBD1. Trimming removed 8 bases from V and 1 base from J; junction bases left unmatched: 5. This CDR3 spans 15 amino acids. The germline CDR1 and CDR2 sequences are MNHNY and SVGAGI (reference sequence). CDR3 protein: CASHQGQGNTGELFF. CDR3 sequence (DNA): TGTGCCAGCCATCAGGGACAGGGGAACACCGGGGAGCTGTTTTTT.

Details on this clone: Other DNA sequences in the same sample also yield this CDR3. The gene calls are TRBV6-5 and TRBJ1-5, with D hard to call. Germline V gene lookup returns CDR1 MNHEY and CDR2 SVGAGI. This CDR3 is 15 amino acids long. The V and J ends lost 0 bases and 4 bases respectively, with 10 bases between them. CDR3 in DNA: TGTGCCAGCAGTTACTCCCCCGGGTCAAATCAGCCCCAGCATTTT. Translation gives CASSYSPGSNQPQHF.